The 18 T cell receptor beta chains presented below share a single source sample, sequenced in a study of monozygotic twins with inflammatory bowel disease. Using the 5' RACE reads, TCRdb records one entry per CDR3 protein without DNA. This listing includes 200,000 to 250,000 distinct CDR3 sequences. The sequenced material came from blood. These receptors all stem from a human donor with ulcerative colitis or Crohn's disease, or a healthy co-twin of an affected twin (not recorded which).

The chain has TRBV7-9 and TRBJ1-4; TCRdb names TRBD1, which stays unverified in the absence of DNA. CDR1 is SEHNR and CDR2 is FQNEAQ in the germline V gene (reference sequence). CDR3 size: 13 residues. CDR3 sequence reads: CASRRTPEEKLFF. Using reference TRBV7-9 and TRBJ1-4 for the parts outside the CDR3, the full variable domain is DTGVSQNPRHKITKRGQNVTFRCDPISEHNRLYWYRQTLGQGPEFLTYFQNEAQLEKSRLLSDRFSAERPKGSFSTLEIQRTEQGDSAMYLCASRRTPEEKLFFGSGTQLSVL.

This chain links TRBV12-3 or TRBV12-4 with TRBJ2-1; no DNA is available, so the TRBD2 call from TCRdb remains unchecked. This CDR3 spans 15 amino acids. CDR3 sequence: CASSFPGLGVNEQFF.

The chain has TRBV6-2 or TRBV6-3 and TRBJ1-4. The CDR3 contains 15 residues. Looked up from germline, CDR1 is MNHEY and CDR2 is SVGEGT. The CDR3 loop reads CASSYPTAQGEKLFF.

The gene calls are TRBV4-1 and TRBJ2-7; TCRdb names TRBD1, which stays unverified in the absence of DNA. Germline-derived CDR1 and CDR2 are MGHRA and YSYEKL. The CDR3 length is 15 residues. CDR3 amino acids: CASSQGSGPIYEQYF.

The rearrangement uses TRBV5-1 and TRBJ2-3; TCRdb gives TRBD1 as the D gene, but with no DNA this cannot be confirmed. The CDR3 extends over 15 amino acids. Germline CDR1 SGHRS, CDR2 YFSETQ. CDR3 sequence: CASSSLGGRTDTQYF.

The rearrangement links TRBV5-1 to TRBJ2-1; the D gene TCRdb calls, TRBD2, cannot be checked with no DNA. Germline CDR1 reads SGHRS; CDR2 reads YFSETQ. The CDR3 is 16 amino acids. CDR3 residues: CASSLGGSGTFNEQFF.

This sequence joins TRBV23-1 and TRBJ2-1; TCRdb lists TRBD2, though no DNA is available to test this call. TRBV23-1 is an ORF; its function is uncertain. The CDR3 totals 16 residues. CDR3 residues: CASGPPRTSKDNEQFF.

The chain employs TRBV6-5 and TRBJ2-7. The CDR3 loop spans 17 amino acids. The germline V gene encodes CDR1 MNHEY and CDR2 SVGAGI. The CDR3 sequence is CASSPRPDSVRGYEQYF.

The V call is TRBV5-1, the J call TRBJ2-5. The CDR3 totals 13 residues. In germline, CDR1 is SGHRS, CDR2 YFSETQ. CDR3 protein: CASSADGEKTQYF.

The chain combines TRBV6-4 with TRBJ2-1. Per germline, CDR1 MRHNA and CDR2 SNTAGT. The CDR3 consists of 14 residues. The CDR3 region is CASSAGLLNNEQFF.

The V call is TRBV15, the J call TRBJ1-6. Germline CDR1 LNHNV, CDR2 YYDKDF (reference sequence). The CDR3 is 17 amino acids. The CDR3 here is CATSRELPSAGESPLHF.

The chain recombines TRBV12-3 or TRBV12-4 with TRBJ1-6; TCRdb picks TRBD1, but there is no DNA to check that call. The length of the CDR3 is 16 residues. CDR3 sequence: CASSPPGTDKNSPLHF.

This chain connects TRBV9 to TRBJ2-7; the D gene TCRdb calls, TRBD1, cannot be checked with no DNA. Germline V gene data show CDR1 as SGDLS and CDR2 as YYNGEE. The CDR3 totals 18 residues. This CDR3 is CASSAGAPGQGVPYEQYF.

The rearrangement uses TRBV5-1 and TRBJ2-7; checking the TCRdb D call of TRBD2 is not possible without DNA. The germline CDR1 and CDR2 sequences are SGHRS and YFSETQ. This CDR3 spans 16 amino acids. CDR3: CASSLEGGTRNYEQYF.

This chain links TRBV10-3 with TRBJ1-2. Germline CDR1 reads ENHRY; CDR2 reads SYGVKD. The CDR3 is 12 amino acids. The CDR3 here is CAISNLRKNSTF.

V gene TRBV6-2 or TRBV6-3 combines with J gene TRBJ2-2; without DNA, the TCRdb call of TRBD2 cannot be checked. The CDR3 length is 15 residues. CDR1 and CDR2 from the germline V gene are MNHEY and SVGEGT. The CDR3 spells CASGLGGPGTGELFF.

The J gene is TRBJ2-1, the V gene TRBV19; TCRdb's D call of TRBD1 is untestable without DNA. The CDR3 spans 12 residues. The germline V gene encodes CDR1 LNHDA and CDR2 SQIVND (reference sequence). The CDR3 spells CASTDRQGEQFF.

The chain employs TRBV7-2 and TRBJ2-1; TCRdb returns TRBD2, unconfirmable since there is no DNA. This CDR3 spans 15 amino acids. The germline gives CDR1 SGHTA, CDR2 FQGNSA. The CDR3 here is CASSLGGRSTREQFF.